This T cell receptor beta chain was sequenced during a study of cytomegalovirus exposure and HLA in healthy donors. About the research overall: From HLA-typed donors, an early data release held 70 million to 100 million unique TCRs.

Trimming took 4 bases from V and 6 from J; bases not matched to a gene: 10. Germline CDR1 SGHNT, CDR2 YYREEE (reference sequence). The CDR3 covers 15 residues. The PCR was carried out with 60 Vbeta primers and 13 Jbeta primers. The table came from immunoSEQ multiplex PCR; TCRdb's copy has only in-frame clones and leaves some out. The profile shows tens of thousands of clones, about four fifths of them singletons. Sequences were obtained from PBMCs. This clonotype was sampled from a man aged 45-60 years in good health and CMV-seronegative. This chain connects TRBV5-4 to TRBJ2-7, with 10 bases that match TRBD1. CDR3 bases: TGTGCCAGCAGCCCCCGGGACAGGGGCTTCCTCGAGCAGTACTTC. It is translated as CASSPRDRGFLEQYF.